The rows below give T cell receptor beta chains drawn from one sample of a study of blood T cell repertoires in COVID-19. Clones were sequenced by immunoSEQ multiplex PCR, and TCRdb holds only the in-frame ones, with some missing. Of about 60,000 clones listed, approximately 86% were seen once; the top ten hold around 10%. The source material was peripheral blood. Receptor source: a human donor with acute or convalescent COVID-19. The donor label of this sample is uncertain. Each CDR3 is given with its conserved first and last residue. The D gene is left open where the match is weak. Where a row states a size, it is once, few, many or the class of an expanded clone; other rows omit it.

d_gene	v_gene	abundance	j_gene	CDR3aa	CDR3nt
TRBD2	TRBV19	NA	TRBJ2-7	CASSRLAGDSYEQYF	TGTGCCAGTAGTAGACTAGCGGGAGACTCCTACGAGCAGTACTTC
TRBD2	TRBV19	once	TRBJ2-2	CASSPSGVRRELFF	TGTGCCAGTAGTCCTAGCGGGGTACGCCGGGAGCTGTTTTTT
TRBD1	TRBV5-1	NA	TRBJ1-4	CASSLLGQGQPNEKLFF	TGCGCCAGCAGCTTGTTAGGACAGGGGCAGCCTAATGAAAAACTGTTTTTT
NA	TRBV5-6	NA	TRBJ1-3	CASSSYDSFGNTIYF	TGTGCCAGCAGCTCCTACGACAGCTTTGGAAACACCATATATTTT
NA	TRBV3-1/TRBV3-2	NA	TRBJ1-4	CASSQAGTTTNEKLFF	TGTGCCAGCAGCCAAGCAGGGACAACAACTAATGAAAAACTGTTTTTT
TRBD1	TRBV29-1	NA	TRBJ2-1	CSVVRSGTGQNNEQFF	TGCAGCGTGGTTAGGTCCGGGACAGGCCAAAACAATGAGCAGTTCTTC
NA	TRBV5-1	NA	TRBJ2-5	CASSLLGRGGETQYF	TGCGCCAGCAGCTTGTTGGGCAGGGGTGGAGAGACCCAGTACTTC
NA	TRBV7-8	NA	TRBJ1-3	CASSLGQRLSGNTIYF	TGTGCCAGCAGCTTAGGACAGCGTCTCTCTGGAAACACCATATATTTT
TRBD1	TRBV7-9	few	TRBJ2-3	CASRGDRAADTQYF	TGTGCCAGCAGGGGGGACAGGGCGGCAGATACGCAGTATTTT
NA	TRBV27	NA	TRBJ1-5	CASSLTGVGQPQHF	TGTGCCAGCAGTTTAACGGGGGTAGGTCAGCCCCAGCATTTT
TRBD2	TRBV5-5	NA	TRBJ2-3	CASSSPGGGRDTQYF	TGTGCCAGCAGTTCCCCGGGGGGGGGCCGAGATACGCAGTATTTT
TRBD1	TRBV29-1	NA	TRBJ1-1	CSVEDRRTGHVDTEAFF	TGCAGCGTTGAAGATCGAAGGACAGGGCACGTAGATACTGAAGCTTTCTTT
TRBD2	TRBV11-3	NA	TRBJ2-2	CAWGGRTTGELFF	TGTGCCTGGGGCGGGAGGACCACCGGGGAGCTGTTTTTT
NA	TRBV5-1	once	TRBJ2-3	CASSLQGSTDTQYF	TGCGCCAGCAGCTTACAGGGAAGCACAGATACGCAGTATTTT
TRBD2	TRBV5-1	NA	TRBJ2-1	CASSFAGGYFNEQFF	TGCGCCAGCAGCTTTGCGGGAGGTTACTTCAATGAGCAGTTCTTC
NA	TRBV9	NA	TRBJ1-1	CASSSVTGLIAFF	TGTGCCAGCAGCTCCGTGACAGGTTTGATCGCTTTCTTT
NA	TRBV5-5	NA	TRBJ1-6	CASSLEGGSYNSPLHF	TGTGCCAGCAGCTTAGAGGGAGGGTCCTATAATTCACCCCTCCACTTT
TRBD1	TRBV27	NA	TRBJ2-7	CASSGTVPYEQYF	TGTGCCAGCAGTGGGACAGTTCCCTACGAGCAGTACTTC
NA	TRBV13	NA	TRBJ2-1	CASSLRGRGSYNEQFF	TGTGCCAGCAGCTTAAGGGGGCGGGGTTCCTACAATGAGCAGTTCTTC
TRBD2	TRBV18	NA	TRBJ2-3	CASSQVAGGPSDTQYF	TGTGCCAGCTCCCAGGTAGCGGGGGGGCCTTCAGATACGCAGTATTTT
NA	TRBV7-8	NA	TRBJ2-3	CASTLRDYSTTDTQYF	TGTGCCAGCACTTTGCGAGACTATAGTACCACAGATACGCAGTATTTT
TRBD2	TRBV10-3	NA	TRBJ2-7	CAISGLVSYEQYF	TGTGCCATCAGCGGACTAGTCTCCTACGAGCAGTACTTC
TRBD1	TRBV19	NA	TRBJ1-5	CASSGTASNQPQHF	TGTGCCAGTAGTGGGACAGCAAGCAATCAGCCCCAGCATTTT
NA	TRBV3-1/TRBV3-2	NA	TRBJ2-2	CASSQIVANTGELFF	TGTGCCAGCAGCCAAATAGTCGCTAACACCGGGGAGCTGTTTTTT
NA	TRBV9	NA	TRBJ1-2	CASSVRGDYGYTF	TGTGCCAGCAGCGTAAGGGGTGACTATGGCTACACCTTC
NA	TRBV10-3	NA	TRBJ2-7	CAISESSGPYEQYF	TGTGCCATCAGTGAGTCCTCAGGGCCCTACGAGCAGTACTTC
NA	TRBV27	NA	TRBJ2-7	CASTSSRYEQYF	TGTGCCAGCACCTCGTCCAGGTACGAGCAGTACTTC
NA	TRBV6-6	once	TRBJ2-5	CATQTPAQRQTQYF	TGTGCCACGCAAACCCCGGCCCAGAGGCAGACCCAGTACTTC
NA	TRBV19	NA	TRBJ1-5	CASGGGPNQPQHF	TGTGCCAGCGGCGGGGGGCCCAATCAGCCCCAGCATTTT
NA	TRBV18	NA	TRBJ2-7	CASSPNRVSYEQYF	TGTGCCAGCTCACCAAACAGGGTTTCCTACGAGCAGTACTTC
TRBD1	TRBV11-2	NA	TRBJ1-4	CASSHILRGRYSINEKLFF	TGTGCCAGCAGCCATATACTCAGGGGGCGTTACTCTATTAATGAAAAACTGTTTTTT
NA	TRBV5-1	NA	TRBJ1-4	CASSLSPGRDEKLFF	TGCGCCAGCAGCTTGAGCCCAGGGAGGGACGAAAAACTGTTTTTT
TRBD1	TRBV28	NA	TRBJ2-3	CASSPTRTGGWDTQYF	TGTGCCAGCAGTCCAACCCGGACAGGGGGCTGGGATACGCAGTATTTT
NA	TRBV5-1	NA	TRBJ2-5	CASSLGGDQETQYF	TGCGCCAGCAGCTTAGGCGGGGACCAAGAGACCCAGTACTTC
NA	TRBV4-1	NA	TRBJ1-5	CASSQTGSNQPQHF	TGCGCCAGCAGCCAGACGGGAAGCAATCAGCCCCAGCATTTT
TRBD1	TRBV2	NA	TRBJ2-2	CASSRGTGIFKAGELFF	TGTGCCAGCAGTCGCGGGACAGGGATTTTTAAGGCCGGGGAGCTGTTTTTT
TRBD1	TRBV19	NA	TRBJ2-2	CASSIDRGEDTGELFF	TGTGCCAGTAGTATTGACAGGGGGGAGGACACCGGGGAGCTGTTTTTT
NA	TRBV11-3	few	TRBJ1-3	CASSLQRAGNTIYF	TGTGCCAGCAGCTTACAGAGGGCTGGAAACACCATATATTTT
NA	TRBV9	once	TRBJ2-1	CASSVGLGEQFF	TGTGCCAGCAGCGTGGGCCTGGGTGAGCAGTTCTTC
NA	TRBV28	NA	TRBJ1-5	CASNSGTPYLQPQHF	TGTGCCAGCAATTCCGGGACACCCTACCTTCAGCCCCAGCATTTT
TRBD1	TRBV5-5	NA	TRBJ1-2	CASSLGQGRNYGYTF	TGTGCCAGCAGCCTAGGACAGGGGCGGAACTATGGCTACACCTTC
TRBD2	TRBV19	NA	TRBJ2-5	CASRNIAGLQETQYF	TGTGCCAGTAGAAATATAGCGGGCCTCCAAGAGACCCAGTACTTC
TRBD2	TRBV7-2	NA	TRBJ2-1	CASSLVASGGGNEQFF	TGTGCCAGCAGCTTAGTGGCTAGCGGTGGAGGGAATGAGCAGTTCTTC
TRBD2	TRBV3-1/TRBV3-2	NA	TRBJ2-3	CASAKIKTSGSDHTQYF	TGTGCCAGTGCAAAGATTAAGACTAGCGGGAGCGATCATACGCAGTATTTT
TRBD1	TRBV24-1	NA	TRBJ1-1	CATRQGMNTEAFF	TGTGCCACTCGACAGGGGATGAACACTGAAGCTTTCTTT
TRBD1	TRBV29-1	NA	TRBJ1-2	CSVQGVDGYTF	TGCAGCGTGCAGGGGGTAGATGGCTACACCTTC
NA	TRBV7-2	NA	TRBJ1-2	CASSSPRDSGYGYTF	TGTGCCAGCAGCTCTCCGAGGGATAGCGGCTATGGCTACACCTTC
NA	TRBV6-1	once	TRBJ1-5	CASSEGYGGVGNQPQHF	TGTGCCAGCAGTGAAGGTTATGGGGGCGTCGGCAATCAGCCCCAGCATTTT
NA	TRBV19	NA	TRBJ1-5	CASSSQASNQPQHF	TGTGCCAGTAGTAGCCAGGCAAGCAATCAGCCCCAGCATTTT
TRBD2	TRBV5-1	NA	TRBJ2-1	CASSSIPLAGDNEQFF	TGCGCCAGCAGCTCCATTCCCCTAGCGGGAGATAATGAGCAGTTCTTC
NA	TRBV12-3/TRBV12-4	NA	TRBJ1-5	CASTEVSDQPQHF	TGTGCCAGCACCGAGGTCAGCGATCAGCCCCAGCATTTT
TRBD1	TRBV18	NA	TRBJ1-1	CASSPRVDRGGTEAFF	TGTGCCAGCTCACCACGGGTGGACAGGGGGGGCACTGAAGCTTTCTTT
TRBD1	TRBV9	NA	TRBJ2-6	CASSSTGGAGGANVLTF	TGTGCCAGCAGCTCGACAGGGGGCGCAGGAGGGGCCAACGTCCTGACTTTC
NA	TRBV7-3	NA	TRBJ2-1	CASGSRSYNEQFF	TGTGCCAGCGGGAGTCGGTCCTACAATGAGCAGTTCTTC
TRBD1	TRBV10-1	NA	TRBJ2-7	CASSVGQGKHEQYF	TGCGCCAGCAGTGTGGGACAGGGGAAACACGAGCAGTACTTC